The 3 T cell receptor beta chains given below trace back to one sample, sequenced in a study of blood T cells in healthy people across ages. The authors ran a second PCR of roughly 6 to 12 cycles using a sample-barcoded 5' primer and a J-beta primer mix. TCRdb recomputed calls from the 5' RACE reads with MiXCR, one row per CDR3 protein. The table shows hundreds of thousands of distinct CDR3 sequences, with around 50% occurring only once. The source material was blood. The origin of the receptors is a woman of 80 years or more in good health.

V is TRBV24-1 and J is TRBJ1-2, with no clear D. Per germline, CDR1 KGHDR and CDR2 SFDVKD. Trimming left V 5 bases short and J 3 bases short, with 9 bases between. This CDR3 has 13 residues. CDR3 coding DNA: TGTGCCACCAGTGCGAGCGATCACTATGGCTACACCTTC. It encodes CATSASDHYGYTF.

The table lists this clonotype with a few counts. The V and J genes are TRBV28 and TRBJ2-3; TRBD2 matches 7 bases. The CDR3 extends over 18 amino acids. The junction had 16 bases not matched to a gene; V was cut back by 5 bases and J by 2 bases. Germline V gene lookup returns CDR1 MDHEN and CDR2 SYDVKM. The CDR3 spells CASSRSLGGDTFTDTQYF. The CDR3 region has the DNA TGTGCCAGCAGTCGCTCCCTGGGAGGGGATACCTTCACAGATACGCAGTATTTT.

This clonotype was recorded at least ten times. V gene TRBV12-3 or TRBV12-4 combines with J gene TRBJ2-3, with no clear D. With 2 bases removed from V and 7 bases from J, the gap between germline ends came to 16 bases. The CDR3 sequence is 15 residues long. CDR3 region: CASSLQMGLRNTQYF. CDR3 nucleotide sequence: TGTGCCAGCAGTTTACAGATGGGGTTGCGCAATACGCAGTATTTT.